Given below is one T cell receptor (beta chain) in context. This CDR3 is built from 13 residues. Germline CDR1 is SEHNR and CDR2 is FQNEAQ (reference sequence). The V and J ends lost 7 bases and 4 bases respectively, with 13 bases between them. As processed by the authors: For nucleated cells, counts were estimated from reference gene primer amplification. TCRdb's table, derived via immunoSEQ multiplex PCR, lists solely in-frame clones and lacks some. V, J and clone size reflect that table, while D and trimming were determined from the DNA. In the table there are 90,000 to 120,000 clones, 60% to 85% of which are singletons. The sample originates from a study of blood T cell repertoires in COVID-19. The overall study: PBMCs, B-cell-depleted T cells, or T cells provided the cDNA or gDNA that made up the material.

The rearrangement joins TRBV7-9 to TRBJ1-2; D gene ambiguous. The sample comprised peripheral blood. The sequence derives from a man in his sixties or seventies with acute or convalescent COVID-19. CDR3: CASTTGGGYGYTF. CDR3 coding DNA: TGTGCCAGCACCACGGGAGGAGGCTATGGCTACACCTTC.